A selection of T cell receptor beta chains follows, all from one sample in a study of blood T cell repertoires in COVID-19. Libraries were prepared by immunoSEQ multiplex PCR; TCRdb keeps only in-frame clonotypes and omits some of them. The sample contains about 250,000 clones, about 79% of which appear only once. Sequencing was done on a sample of peripheral blood. The origin of the receptors is a man older than 75 with acute or convalescent COVID-19. CDR3s include the opening cysteine and the closing phenylalanine or tryptophan.

J: TRBJ2-7
V: TRBV9
CDR3: CASSVGPGQPYEQYF

J: TRBJ1-1
V: TRBV6-5
CDR3: CASSYSGGEAFF

J: TRBJ1-1
V: TRBV6-6
CDR3: CASSRTGNTEAFF

J: TRBJ2-1
V: TRBV3-1/TRBV3-2
CDR3: CASSQGRDRQQFF

J: TRBJ2-7
V: TRBV13
CDR3: CASSSRRTGKYEQYF

J: TRBJ2-7
V: TRBV27
CDR3: CASSHAGESYEQYF

J: TRBJ1-2
V: TRBV27
CDR3: CASSPYGTRGYTF

J: TRBJ2-1
V: TRBV2
CDR3: CASSPPGLAGPKQFF

J: TRBJ1-5
V: TRBV2
CDR3: CASRGGFNQPQHF

J: TRBJ1-1
V: TRBV6-9
CDR3: CASSYPGSGGYTEAFF

J: TRBJ1-4
V: TRBV28
CDR3: CASGRQGSEKLFF

J: TRBJ1-6
V: TRBV6-6
CDR3: CASRTGQDNSPLHF

J: TRBJ2-7
V: TRBV6-1
CDR3: CASSELVTGDEQYF

J: TRBJ1-5
V: TRBV7-9
CDR3: CASSLDWDRGRNQPQHF

J: TRBJ1-4
V: TRBV15
CDR3: CATSSRTGVEKLFF

J: TRBJ2-7
V: TRBV5-1
CDR3: CASSPPTAGEQYF

J: TRBJ1-1
V: TRBV3-1/TRBV3-2
CDR3: CASSQDIPSTTMNTEAFF

J: TRBJ2-1
V: TRBV11-3
CDR3: CASSLGQGAYNEQFF

J: TRBJ1-4
V: TRBV24-1
CDR3: CATRAGPNEKLFF

J: TRBJ2-1
V: TRBV7-2
CDR3: CASSLMAYPGLAINEQFF

J: TRBJ1-5
V: TRBV7-2
CDR3: CASSASGGNQPQHF